These 11 T cell receptor beta chains were sequenced from one sample in a study of T-cell reconstitution after alpha-beta-depleted transplantation in children. TCRbeta library preparation incorporated unique molecular identifiers. One entry per CDR3 protein, called by TCRdb with MiXCR from the PCR reads. The data contain 200,000 to 300,000 distinct CDR3 sequences, around 11% of them singletons. This specimen was PBMCs from the stem cell graft donor, taken from the stem cell graft. These receptors originate from a human donor who donated a stem cell graft to a child with acute lymphoblastic leukemia.

Only one count was recorded for this clonotype. The chain links TRBV20-1 to TRBJ2-7; 9 nucleotides line up with TRBD1. The germline CDR1 and CDR2 sequences are DFQATT and SNEGSKA (reference sequence). This CDR3 contains 15 residues. Trimming cost V 5 bases and J 4 bases; bases outside gene matches: 12. CDR3 in amino acids: CSAGLGTGRTYEQYF. The CDR3 DNA reads TGCAGTGCTGGACTCGGGACAGGGAGGACTTACGAGCAGTACTTC.

A word on this clonotype: A much bigger clone sits one base away, suggesting this may be a read error. The chain links TRBV29-1 to TRBJ2-7; either TRBD1 or TRBD2 may supply D (5 bases each). In germline, CDR1 is SQVTM, CDR2 ANQGSEA. This CDR3 contains 13 residues. The DNA of the CDR3 is TGCAGCGCTACAAGGGACCGAGCGTACGAGCATTACTTC. This codes for CSATRDRAYEHYF.

This clonotype was observed at least ten times. At one end the junction does not follow the germline gene, possibly because of a read error. This chain joins TRBV9 and TRBJ1-1, with 9 bases lining up with TRBD1. Germline loops: CDR1 SGDLS, CDR2 YYNGEE. The CDR3 runs to 14 residues. The CDR3 DNA reads as TGTGCCAGCAGCCACACCGGGACAGGGATTGAACCTTTCTTT. Translated: CASSHTGTGIEPFF.

The gene calls are TRBV6-2 or TRBV6-3 and TRBJ1-2, with D possibly matching TRBD1 (5 bases). Trimming removed 7 bases at V and 11 bases at J, with 17 bases between. Germline V gene sequence: CDR1 MNHEY, CDR2 SVGEGT. The CDR3 spans 12 residues. For the CDR3, the DNA is TGTGCCAGCAAGAGGGACCTCCTGGGGTACACCTTC. It codes for CASKRDLLGYTF.

Worth noting for this clonotype: A much larger clone lies a single base off, so this may be a read error. V gene TRBV29-1 combines with J gene TRBJ2-3; perhaps TRBD1 as D (5 bases). The CDR3 runs 13 residues. Germline V CDR1 and CDR2: SQVTM, ANQGSEA. CDR3 in amino acids: CTVPVRVADTQYF. CDR3 bases: TGCACCGTTCCCGTCAGGGTGGCCGATACGCAGTATTTT.

This clonotype was found a few times. The V and J genes are TRBV27 and TRBJ1-2; possibly TRBD1 for D (5 bases). The CDR3 totals 13 residues. Germline values: CDR1 MNHEY, CDR2 SMNVEV (reference sequence). Between the trimmed V and J ends, which lost 3 bases and 6 bases, there was a span of 11 bases. CDR3 residues: CASSFGRVDGYTF. CDR3 in DNA: TGTGCCAGCAGTTTTGGCAGGGTGGATGGCTACACCTTC.

This clonotype appeared many times. The chain is built from TRBV3-1 and TRBJ1-1; D perhaps matches TRBD1 (6 bases). V was clipped by 1 base and J by 7 bases, with 13 bases between them. The CDR3 has 14 amino acids. Germline V gene data show CDR1 as LGHDT and CDR2 as YNNKEL (reference sequence). CDR3 DNA: TGTGCCAGCAGCCAAGGTACGAAAGGGGGTGAAGCTTTCTTT. This sequence encodes CASSQGTKGGEAFF.

This clonotype was seen ten or more times. This chain links TRBV12-3 or TRBV12-4 with TRBJ2-7; 8 nucleotides align to TRBD1. The CDR3 is 14 amino acids. Germline trimming cut 5 bases from V and 3 bases from J; bases unmatched to any gene: 6. The CDR3 spells CASSRDRGNYEQYF. CDR3 sequence (DNA): TGTGCCAGCAGTAGAGACAGGGGCAACTACGAGCAGTACTTC.

This clonotype was detected many times. V and J are TRBV10-2 and TRBJ1-2; no definite D call. Germline V gene sequence: CDR1 WSHSY, CDR2 SAAADI. The CDR3 loop spans 14 amino acids. The V gene lost 0 bases and the J gene lost 8 bases, with 13 bases spanning the gap. The CDR3 DNA is TGCGCCAGCAGTGAGTCGTCGGCCTCCGTCGGCTACACCTTC. Protein: CASSESSASVGYTF.

This clonotype was counted ten times or more. The chain joins TRBV9 to TRBJ2-1, with 10 bases aligning to TRBD2. V gave up 2 bases and J gave up 9 bases; unmatched junction bases: 11. The CDR3 spans 16 residues. Germline values: CDR1 SGDLS, CDR2 YYNGEE. The CDR3 DNA follows: TGTGCCAGCAGCGTTACTAGCGGGACCCTGGGGGTTGAGCAGTTCTTC. Translated, it gives CASSVTSGTLGVEQFF.

At least ten counts were recorded for this clonotype. The chain couples TRBV6-2 or TRBV6-3 to TRBJ1-4, with unresolved D. The J call may be faulty, since TRBJ2-2 better matches the DNA end. Germline lookup yields CDR1 MNHEY and CDR2 SVGEGT. The CDR3 totals 11 residues. DNA for the CDR3: TGTGCCAGCAGCCTCGTCGGGGAGCTGTTTTTT. It encodes CASSLVGELFF.